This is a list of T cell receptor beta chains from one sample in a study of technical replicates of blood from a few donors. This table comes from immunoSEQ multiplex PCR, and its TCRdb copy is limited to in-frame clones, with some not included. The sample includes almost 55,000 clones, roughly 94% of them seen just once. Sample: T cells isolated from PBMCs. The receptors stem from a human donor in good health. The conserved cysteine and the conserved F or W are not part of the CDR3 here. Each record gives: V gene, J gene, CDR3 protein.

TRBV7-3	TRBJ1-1	ASRYSRNTEAF
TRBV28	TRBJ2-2	ASSPISSGGWGTGELF
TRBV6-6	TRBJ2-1	ASSSPGQGENEQF
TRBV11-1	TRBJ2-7	ASSTSVYRTGHEQY
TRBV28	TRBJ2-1	ASSSSADIDEQF
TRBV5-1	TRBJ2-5	ASTGLAGKETQY
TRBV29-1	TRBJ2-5	SVDKGAWETQY
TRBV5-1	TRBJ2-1	ASRAAGGLNEQF
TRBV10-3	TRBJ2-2	AISLQRETTGELF
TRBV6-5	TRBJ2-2	ASSYFGGTGELF
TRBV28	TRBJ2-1	ASSPQGAGYNEQF
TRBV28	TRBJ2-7	ASAPGGHPRDEQY
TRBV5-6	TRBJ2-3	ASSSGTRGADTQY
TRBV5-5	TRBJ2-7	ASSPTLGQPYEQY
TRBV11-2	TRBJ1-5	ASSLYLDQPQH
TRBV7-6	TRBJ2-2	ASSFRLETGTGELF
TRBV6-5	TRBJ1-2	ASSSMQGSHGYT
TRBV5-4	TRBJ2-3	ASSLSTSGGTDTQY
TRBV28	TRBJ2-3	ASREDRGLLTDTQY
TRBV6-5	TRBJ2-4	ASRSDRGGQNIQY
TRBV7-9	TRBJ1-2	ASSPRQGTNNYGYT
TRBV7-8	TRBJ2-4	ASSLVVRTSGRIDPENIQY
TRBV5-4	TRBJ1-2	ASSYRQGASNYGYT
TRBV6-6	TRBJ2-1	ASSYLGPEQF
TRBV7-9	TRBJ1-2	ASSLGGRAED
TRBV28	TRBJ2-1	ASSLRGRGDNEQF
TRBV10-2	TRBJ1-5	ASSEPGGSNQPQH
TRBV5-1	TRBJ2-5	ASSPTGQETQY
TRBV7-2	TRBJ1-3	ASSSQIQGIDTIY
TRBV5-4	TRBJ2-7	ASSLKGISYEQY
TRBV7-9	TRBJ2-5	ASSSGQGYQETQY
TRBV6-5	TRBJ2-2	ASSRQGAWTGELF
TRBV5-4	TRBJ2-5	ASNTDRGTTGGAQY
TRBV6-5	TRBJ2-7	ASTPYAGESYEQY
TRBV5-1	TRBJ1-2	ASSLVGASYGYT
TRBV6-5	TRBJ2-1	ASSYLGGKGEQF
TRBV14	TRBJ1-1	ASSLWTGMNTEAF
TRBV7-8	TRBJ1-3	ASSLGSSTIY
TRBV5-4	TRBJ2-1	ASSLGGGSYNEQF
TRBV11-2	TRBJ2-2	ASSTRDRSANTGELF
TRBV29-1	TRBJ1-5	SVGEGFQPQH
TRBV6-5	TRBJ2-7	ASSYWTGGWYEQY
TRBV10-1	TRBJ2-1	ASSESGVTGGMQF
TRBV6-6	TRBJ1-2	ASRTLILGANYGYT
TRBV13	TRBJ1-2	ASSLGGASGGYGYT
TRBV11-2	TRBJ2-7	ASSLPSGRTYEQY
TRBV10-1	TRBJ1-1	ASSALISGTEAF
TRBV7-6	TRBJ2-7	ASSPPGQPLGEQY
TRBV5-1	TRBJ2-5	ASSVSLAVYQETQY
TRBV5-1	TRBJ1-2	ASSFPSGQGAIDGYT
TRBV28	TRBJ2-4	ASSTTSGMFHIQY
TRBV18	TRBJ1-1	ASSPPGGRMNTEAF
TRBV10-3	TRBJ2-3	AISEPLTPQGTSGPLLLTDTQY
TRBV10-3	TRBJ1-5	AISEDRGNQPQH
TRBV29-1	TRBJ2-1	SHPGAGVSYNEQF
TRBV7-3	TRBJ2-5	ASSPGGGETQY
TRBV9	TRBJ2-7	ASSVGGLAEYEQY